This T cell receptor (beta chain) was sequenced in a study of blood T cell repertoires in COVID-19. Study-wide background: Donors in the United States, Italy and Spain gave samples during acute or convalescent COVID-19.

Germline CDR1 DFQATT, CDR2 SNEGSKA (reference sequence). The V and J ends lost 7 bases and 2 bases respectively, with 8 bases between them. The CDR3 contains 11 residues. Under the authors' procedure: From reference gene primer amplification, estimates of nucleated cell counts were derived. The method was immunoSEQ multiplex PCR; TCRdb's version includes in-frame clones alone and lacks a portion of them. That table supplies the V and J calls and clone size; D and trimming were determined from the DNA. The table includes about 270,000 clones, approximately 86% detected once. The gene calls are TRBV20-1 and TRBJ1-1; unclear D gene. Sequenced input: peripheral blood. The clonotype was recovered from a woman in her fifties or sixties with active or convalescent COVID-19. CDR3 bases: TGCAGTGTTCAGACAAACACTGAAGCTTTCTTT. Its translation is CSVQTNTEAFF.